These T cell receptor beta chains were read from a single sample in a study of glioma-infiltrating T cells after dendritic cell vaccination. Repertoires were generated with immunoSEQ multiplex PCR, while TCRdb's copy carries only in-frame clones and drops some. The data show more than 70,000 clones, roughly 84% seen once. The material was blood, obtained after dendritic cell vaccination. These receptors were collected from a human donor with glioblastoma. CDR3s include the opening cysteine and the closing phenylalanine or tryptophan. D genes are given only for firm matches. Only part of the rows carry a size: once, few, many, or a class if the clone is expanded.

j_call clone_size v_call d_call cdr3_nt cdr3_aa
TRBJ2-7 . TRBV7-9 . TGTGCCAGCAGCTCTCAGGGCTCAACCTACGAGCAGTACTTC CASSSQGSTYEQYF
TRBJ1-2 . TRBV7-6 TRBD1 TGTGCCAGCAGCATGGACAGGGGAGTCGGCTACACCTTC CASSMDRGVGYTF
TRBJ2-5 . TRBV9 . TGTGCCAGCAGCGCTTCTGTCCAAGAGACCCAGTACTTC CASSASVQETQYF
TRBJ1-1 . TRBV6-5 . TGTGCCAGCAGTTACAGCAAGAACACTGAAGCTTTCTTT CASSYSKNTEAFF
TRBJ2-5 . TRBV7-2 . TGTGCCAGCAGCTTAGGGGCGGGCGGGGCCCAGTACTTC CASSLGAGGAQYF
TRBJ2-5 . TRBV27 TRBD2 TGTGCCAGCCGGCGATCTAGCGGGAGTGAGACCCAGTACTTC CASRRSSGSETQYF
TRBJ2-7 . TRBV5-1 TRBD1 TGCGCCAGCAGCTTGGCGGGACAGATGAACCACGAGCAGTACTTC CASSLAGQMNHEQYF
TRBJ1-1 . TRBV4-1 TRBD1 TGCGCCAGCAGCCAAGATTGGCAGGGGGCGCTCAGTATGAACACTGAAGCTTTCTTT CASSQDWQGALSMNTEAFF
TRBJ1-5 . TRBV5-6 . TGTGCCAGCAGCTTGGGAGCGGAATTGTGGCCCCAGCATTTT CASSLGAELWPQHF
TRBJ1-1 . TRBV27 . TGTGCCAGCAGTTTGACGGGACAGAACACTGAAGCTTTCTTT CASSLTGQNTEAFF
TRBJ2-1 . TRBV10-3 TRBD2 TGTGCCATCAGGGATCCTCTAGCGGGAGGCTCCTACAATGAGCAGTTCTTC CAIRDPLAGGSYNEQFF
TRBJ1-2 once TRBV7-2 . TGTGCCAGCAGCACGGGGACACTCCTTGGCTACACCTTC CASSTGTLLGYTF
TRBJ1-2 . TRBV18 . TGTGCCAGCTCACCACAGAACAGGGTACACTATGGCTACACCTTC CASSPQNRVHYGYTF
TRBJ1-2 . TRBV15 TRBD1 TGTGCCACCAGCATTCAGGGGGCGGACTATGGCTACACCTTC CATSIQGADYGYTF
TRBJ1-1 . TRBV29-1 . TGCAGCGCCCCCGACATAGTTTTGAACACTGAAGCTTTCTTT CSAPDIVLNTEAFF
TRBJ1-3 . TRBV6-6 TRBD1 TGTGCCAGCAGCTGGGACAGGGCTGGAAACACCATATATTTT CASSWDRAGNTIYF
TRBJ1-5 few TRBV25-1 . TGTGCCAGCAGTAAATCTGCAGGGGTTAATCAGCCCCAGCATTTT CASSKSAGVNQPQHF
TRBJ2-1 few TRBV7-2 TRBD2 TGTGCCAGCAGAGCTAGACTAGCGGGAGACAATGAGCAGTTCTTC CASRARLAGDNEQFF
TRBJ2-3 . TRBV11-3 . TGTGCCAGCAGCTTTGACAGATTTGAAGATACGCAGTATTTT CASSFDRFEDTQYF
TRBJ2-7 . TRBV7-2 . TGTGCCAGCAGCTTAGGGGGCCGAGGAGCGCAGTACTTC CASSLGGRGAQYF
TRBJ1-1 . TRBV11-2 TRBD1 TGTGCCAGCAGCCCGGGACAGTTGAACACTGAAGCTTTCTTT CASSPGQLNTEAFF
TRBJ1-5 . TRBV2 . TGTGCCAGCAGCGTCGGGAGGAGCAATCAGCCCCAGCATTTT CASSVGRSNQPQHF
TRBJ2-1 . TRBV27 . TGTGCCAGCACCCGAACTACCTACAATGAGCAGTTCTTC CASTRTTYNEQFF
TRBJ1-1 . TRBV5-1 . TGCGCCAGCAGCTTTACAGGGATGAACACTGAAGCTTTCTTT CASSFTGMNTEAFF
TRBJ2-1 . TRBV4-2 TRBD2 TGTGCCAGCAGCCAGACGGGGACTAGCGGGGGGGCGGACAATGAGCAGTTCTTC CASSQTGTSGGADNEQFF
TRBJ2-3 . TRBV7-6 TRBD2 TGTGCCAGCAGCTTACTAGCGGACAGCACAGATACGCAGTATTTT CASSLLADSTDTQYF
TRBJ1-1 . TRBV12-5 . TGTGCTAGTGGTTTCGTAAAAAAGGGAGGCACTGAAGCTTTCTTT CASGFVKKGGTEAFF
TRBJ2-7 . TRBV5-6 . TGTGCCAGCAGCTCGACAGGTTCCTACGAGCAGTACTTC CASSSTGSYEQYF
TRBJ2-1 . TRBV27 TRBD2 TGTGCCAGCAGTCTGCGGACTAGTAGGGATGAGCAGTTCTTC CASSLRTSRDEQFF
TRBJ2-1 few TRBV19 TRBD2 TGTGCCAGTAGTATATGGTCAGCGGGAGGAGTAAAAGGAAAGTTCTTC CASSIWSAGGVKGKFF
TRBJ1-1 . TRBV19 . TGTGCCAGTAGTATGTACAGGGAGTCTCCTGAAGCTTTCTTT CASSMYRESPEAFF
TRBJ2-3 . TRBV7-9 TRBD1 TGTGCCAGCAGCTCTAGCCAGGGGGCGCCTTTCACAGATACGCAGTATTTT CASSSSQGAPFTDTQYF
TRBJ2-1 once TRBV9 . TGTGCCAGCAGCGTAGGGGAGGACGGGTCGTACAATGAGCAGTTCTTC CASSVGEDGSYNEQFF
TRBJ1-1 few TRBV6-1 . TGTGCCAGCAGTGATGGGTCGACGGGGAACACTGAAGCTTTCTTT CASSDGSTGNTEAFF
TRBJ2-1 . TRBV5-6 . TGTGCCAGCAGCGTCAGCGGTGAGCAGTTCTTC CASSVSGEQFF
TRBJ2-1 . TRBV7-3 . TGTGCCAGCAGCTCCGGGAGCTACAATGAGCAGTTCTTC CASSSGSYNEQFF
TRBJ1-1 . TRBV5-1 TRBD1 TGCGCCAGCAGCTTGGGATTGGGACAGGGGAACACTGAAGCTTTCTTT CASSLGLGQGNTEAFF
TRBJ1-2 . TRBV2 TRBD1 TGTGCCAGCAGGGAACAGGGGGCGGGCGGCTACACCTTC CASREQGAGGYTF
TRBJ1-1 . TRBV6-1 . TGTGCCAGCAGTCAGCGGGAGGAGGACACTGAAGCTTTCTTT CASSQREEDTEAFF
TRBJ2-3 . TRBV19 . TGTGCCAGTAGTAGACAGCATTCAGATACGCAGTATTTT CASSRQHSDTQYF
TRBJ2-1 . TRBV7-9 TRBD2 TGTGCCAGCAGCCCTCGACTAGCGGGAGGGCCCAGGGAGCAGTTCTTC CASSPRLAGGPREQFF
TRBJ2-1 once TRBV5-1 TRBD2 TGCGCCAGCAGCTTGGAGACGGGGGGGTACAATGAGCAGTTCTTC CASSLETGGYNEQFF
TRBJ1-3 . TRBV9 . TGTGCCAGCAGCGCCCAGGTAGACTCTGGAAACACCATATATTTT CASSAQVDSGNTIYF
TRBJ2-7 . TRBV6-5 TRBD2 TGTGCCAGCAGTTACGGCGGGAGGGGGTACGAGCAGTACTTC CASSYGGRGYEQYF
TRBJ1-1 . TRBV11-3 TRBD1 TGTGCCAGCAGCCGGGACAGGGGGAACACTGAAGCTTTCTTT CASSRDRGNTEAFF
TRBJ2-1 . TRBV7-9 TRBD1 TGTGCCAGCAGCCCCTTCAGGGGGCCCGACAATGAGCAGTTCTTC CASSPFRGPDNEQFF
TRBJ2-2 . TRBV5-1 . TGCGCCAGCAGGCACGGGACTCCTCACCGGGGAGCTGTTTTT CASRHGTPHRGAVF
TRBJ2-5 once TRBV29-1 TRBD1 TGCAGCGTTCAGGGGGCAGGGGAGACCCAGTACTTC CSVQGAGETQYF
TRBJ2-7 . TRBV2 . TGTGCCAGCAGGGACCGCGGGTCCGAGCAGTACTTC CASRDRGSEQYF
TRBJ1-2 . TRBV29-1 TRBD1 TGCAGCGTTTCAGACAGGGGGCCCTATGGCTACACCTTC CSVSDRGPYGYTF
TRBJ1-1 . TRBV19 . TGTGCCAGTAGTACGCGACAGATGAACACTGAAGCTTTCTTT CASSTRQMNTEAFF
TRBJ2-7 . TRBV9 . TGTGCCAGCAGCGTAGGTAGTAGCCGCTCCTACGAGCAGTACTTC CASSVGSSRSYEQYF
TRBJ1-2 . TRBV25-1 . TGTGCCAGCGCCCGGGTAGGGGTCGTGAGTGGCTACACCTTC CASARVGVVSGYTF
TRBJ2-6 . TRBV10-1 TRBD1 TGCGCCAGCAGTGACAGGGGGTCTTCTGGGGCCAACGTCCTGACTTTC CASSDRGSSGANVLTF
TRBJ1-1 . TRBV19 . TGTGCCAGCCGCGGCACTGAAGCTTTCTTT CASRGTEAFF
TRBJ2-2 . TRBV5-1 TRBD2 TGCGCCAGCAGCTTGGAGGGACTAGCGGGGGGGCCAGAGACCGGGGAGCTGTTTTTT CASSLEGLAGGPETGELFF
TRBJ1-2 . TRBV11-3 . TGTGCCAGCAGCTTAGACGGAGACTATGGCTACACCTTC CASSLDGDYGYTF
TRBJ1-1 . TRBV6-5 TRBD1 TGTGCCAGCAGTTACTCGAACAGGGGGCTTACTGAAGCTTTCTTT CASSYSNRGLTEAFF
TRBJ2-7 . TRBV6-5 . TGTGCCAGCAGTTACTCGGTCCAGGGCATCTACGAGCAGTACTTC CASSYSVQGIYEQYF